The sequence of this T cell receptor (beta chain) was determined in a study of CD8+ T cells in alopecia areata. Findings of the study overall: The study found TCR sharing across patients less clear than in mice, possibly for HLA reasons.

Germline assignment: CDR1 GTSNPN and CDR2 SVGIG (reference sequence). The CDR3 sequence is 12 residues long. Trimming pared 8 bases from V and 0 bases from J, leaving 8 bases between. As the sequencing template, cDNA was produced by extracting RNA and reverse transcribing it. Method: immunoSEQ multiplex PCR; TCRdb's copy keeps in-frame clones and lacks some. The data contain over 150,000 clones, more than 60% of them singletons. To note about this clone: As yet, its antigen is unknown.

Peripheral blood, together with lesional scalp punch biopsies, was collected from alopecia areata patients. This receptor was obtained from a human donor with alopecia areata. Sequenced material: CD4+ T cells sorted from blood, taken at week 0. The chain is built from TRBV30 and TRBJ2-1; D not certain. Here the CDR3 DNA reads TGTGCCCTTCATAGCTCCTACAATGAGCAGTTCTTC. Protein: CALHSSYNEQFF. Using reference TRBV30 and TRBJ2-1 for the parts outside the CDR3, the full variable domain is SQTIHQWPATLVQPVGSPLSLECTVEGTSNPNLYWYRQAAGRGLQLLFYSVGIGQISSEVPQNLSASRPQDRQFILSSKKLLLSDSGFYLCALHSSYNEQFFGPGTRLTVL.